This TCR beta chain was sequenced during a study of shared clonotypes between healthy human individuals. Turning to the study itself: Aged 18 to 49, the donors were two women and a few men. The study's findings and limits: Clonotypes shared by all four sorted-subset donors had higher generation probabilities than non-shared clonotypes. The naive CD4 repertoires of a few donors were compared, and approximately 5% of clonotypes were shared.

The CDR3 has 15 amino acids. CDR1 and CDR2 (germline): SNHLY, FYNNEI. Trimming at V came to 6 bases and at J to 2 bases, leaving 6 bases not matched to a gene. Profiling relied on immunoSEQ multiplex PCR, and the TCRdb table lists in-frame clones only, not all of them. The sample consists of approximately 2.4 million clones, around 95% of them appearing once. In the case of this clone: Its target is unknown.

The source is a man aged 18 to 29 in good health. The rearrangement uses TRBV2 and TRBJ2-2; 7 nucleotides agree with TRBD1. The sample comprised naive CD4+ T cells sorted from blood. Noted subset: CD45RA+ positively selected. The CDR3 nucleotides read TGTGCCAGCAGATGGACAGGCTCAAACACCGGGGAGCTGTTTTTT. Residues: CASRWTGSNTGELFF. Variable domain in full (rest from reference TRBV2 and TRBJ2-2): EPEVTQTPSHQVTQMGQEVILRCVPISNHLYFYWYRQILGQKVEFLVSFYNNEISEKSEIFDDQFSVERPDGSNFTLKIRSTKLEDSAMYFCASRWTGSNTGELFFGEGSRLTVL.